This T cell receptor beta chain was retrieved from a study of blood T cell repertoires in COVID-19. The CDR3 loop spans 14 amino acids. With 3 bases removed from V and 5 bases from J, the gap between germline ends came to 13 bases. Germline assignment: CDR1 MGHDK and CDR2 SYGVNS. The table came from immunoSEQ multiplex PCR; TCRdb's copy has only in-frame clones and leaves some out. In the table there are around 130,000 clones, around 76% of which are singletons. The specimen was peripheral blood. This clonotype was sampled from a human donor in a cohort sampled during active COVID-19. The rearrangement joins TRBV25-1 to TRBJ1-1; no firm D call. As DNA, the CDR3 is TGTGCCAGCAGTGACCTTAGTAGAGAGACTGAAGCTTTCTTT. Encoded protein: CASSDLSRETEAFF. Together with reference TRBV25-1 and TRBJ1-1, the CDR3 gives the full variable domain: EADIYQTPRYLVIGTGKKITLECSQTMGHDKMYWYQQDPGMELHLIHYSYGVNSTEKGDLSSESTVSRIRTEHFPLTLESARPSHTSQYLCASSDLSRETEAFFGQGTRLTVV.